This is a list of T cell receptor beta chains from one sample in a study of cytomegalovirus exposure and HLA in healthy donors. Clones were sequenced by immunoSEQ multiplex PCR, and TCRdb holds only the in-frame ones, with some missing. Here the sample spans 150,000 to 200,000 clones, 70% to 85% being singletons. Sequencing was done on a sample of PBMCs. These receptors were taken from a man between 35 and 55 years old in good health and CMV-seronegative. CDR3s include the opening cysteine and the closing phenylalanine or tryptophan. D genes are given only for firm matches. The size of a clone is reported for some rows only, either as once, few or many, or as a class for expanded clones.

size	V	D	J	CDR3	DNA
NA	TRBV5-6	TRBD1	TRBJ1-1	CASSLFMGQGMNTEAFF	TGTGCCAGCAGCTTGTTCATGGGACAGGGGATGAACACTGAAGCTTTCTTT
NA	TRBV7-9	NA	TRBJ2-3	CASRRVGTDTQYF	TGTGCCAGCAGGAGGGTAGGCACAGATACGCAGTATTTT
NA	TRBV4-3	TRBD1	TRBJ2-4	CASSQVQTGRVRQGANSQYF	TGCGCCAGCAGCCAAGTTCAAACCGGGAGGGTCCGACAGGGGGCTAACAGTCAGTACTTC
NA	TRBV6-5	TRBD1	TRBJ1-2	CASSYGTGKFYGYTF	TGTGCCAGCAGTTACGGGACAGGGAAGTTCTATGGCTACACCTTC
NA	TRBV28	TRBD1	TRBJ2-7	CASSLTIPRDRGYEQYF	TGTGCCAGCAGTTTAACCATACCCCGGGACAGGGGCTACGAGCAGTACTTC
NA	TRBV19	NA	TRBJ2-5	CASSPVAVQETQYF	TGTGCCAGTAGTCCTGTAGCGGTACAAGAGACCCAGTACTTC
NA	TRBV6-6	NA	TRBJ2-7	CASRKSWTAYEQYF	TGTGCCAGCAGAAAATCTTGGACAGCCTACGAGCAGTACTTC
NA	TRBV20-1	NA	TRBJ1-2	CSARQAAGYTF	TGCAGTGCTCGACAGGCGGCGGGCTACACCTTC
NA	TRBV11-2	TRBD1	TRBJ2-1	CASSPGTGVLVEQFF	TGTGCCAGCAGCCCCGGGACAGGGGTACTGGTTGAGCAGTTCTTC
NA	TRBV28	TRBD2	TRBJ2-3	CASSASGSTDTQYF	TGTGCCAGCTCGGCTAGCGGGAGTACAGATACGCAGTATTTT
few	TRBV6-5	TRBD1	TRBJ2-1	CASGDRGRGEQFF	TGTGCCAGCGGGGACAGGGGGCGCGGTGAGCAGTTCTTC
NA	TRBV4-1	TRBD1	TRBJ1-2	CASSRPGQQNYGYTF	TGCGCCAGCAGCCGTCCGGGACAGCAGAACTATGGCTACACCTTC
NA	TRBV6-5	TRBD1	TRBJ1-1	CASNWDRLNTEAFF	TGTGCCAGCAACTGGGACAGGCTAAACACTGAAGCTTTCTTT
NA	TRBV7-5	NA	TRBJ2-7	CARSQRTLRVEQYF	TGTGCCAGAAGCCAACGGACACTCAGGGTAGAGCAGTACTTC
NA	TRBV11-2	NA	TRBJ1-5	CASSLASGQPQHF	TGTGCCAGCAGCTTAGCCTCAGGCCAGCCCCAGCATTTT
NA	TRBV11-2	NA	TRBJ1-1	CASSLGGGWTEAFF	TGTGCCAGCAGCTTAGGGGGGGGGTGGACTGAAGCTTTCTTT
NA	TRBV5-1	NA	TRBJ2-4	CASRPLGLQGENSQYF	TGCGCCAGCAGACCACTGGGTCTCCAAGGTGAAAACAGTCAGTACTTC
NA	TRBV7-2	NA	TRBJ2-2	CASTIQGSTGELFF	TGTGCCAGCACTATACAGGGCTCCACCGGGGAGCTGTTTTTT
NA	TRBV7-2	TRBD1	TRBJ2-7	CASSSDPGTGGYEQYF	TGTGCCAGCAGCTCAGACCCCGGGACAGGGGGTTACGAGCAGTACTTC
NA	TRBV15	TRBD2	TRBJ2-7	CATSFGLAGDEQYF	TGTGCCACCAGCTTTGGACTAGCGGGAGACGAGCAGTACTTC
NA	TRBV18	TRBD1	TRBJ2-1	CASSPLTGGVSYNEQFF	TGTGCCAGCTCACCACTGACAGGGGGGGTTTCGTACAATGAGCAGTTCTTC
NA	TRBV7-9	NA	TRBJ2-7	CSSSSSSTVPPYEQYF	TGTTCCAGCAGCTCCTCTTCTACAGTTCCCCCCTACGAGCAGTACTTC
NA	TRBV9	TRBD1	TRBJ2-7	CASSVTTTGVEQYF	TGTGCCAGCAGCGTCACGACGACAGGGGTCGAGCAGTACTTC
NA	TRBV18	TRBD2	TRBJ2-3	CASSSSGRGNTQYF	TGTGCCAGCTCTTCGAGCGGGAGGGGAAATACGCAGTATTTT
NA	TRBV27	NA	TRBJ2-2	CASRNWQGEAGELFF	TGTGCCAGCAGGAATTGGCAGGGGGAGGCCGGGGAGCTGTTTTTT
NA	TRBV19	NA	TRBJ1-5	CASSDRQVRNQPQHF	TGTGCCAGTAGTGACCGACAGGTACGCAATCAGCCCCAGCATTTT
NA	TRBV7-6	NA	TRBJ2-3	CASSQSPWATQYF	TGTGCCAGCAGCCAATCCCCTTGGGCAACGCAGTATTTT
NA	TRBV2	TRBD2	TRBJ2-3	CASGGLAGGGTQYF	TGTGCCAGCGGAGGGCTAGCGGGAGGGGGTACGCAGTATTTT
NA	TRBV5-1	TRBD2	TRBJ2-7	CASSSGLAGVFEQYF	TGCGCCAGCAGCTCGGGACTAGCGGGAGTTTTCGAGCAGTACTTC
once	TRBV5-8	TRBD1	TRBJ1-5	CASSVIRGTGNQPQHF	TGTGCCAGCAGCGTTATTCGGGGGACAGGCAATCAGCCCCAGCATTTT
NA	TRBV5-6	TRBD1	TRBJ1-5	CASSLANRGLNQPQHF	TGTGCCAGCAGCTTGGCCAACAGGGGGCTCAATCAGCCCCAGCATTTT
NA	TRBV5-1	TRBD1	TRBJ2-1	CASKGTGGSYNEQFF	TGCGCCAGCAAGGGGACAGGGGGTTCCTACAATGAGCAGTTCTTC
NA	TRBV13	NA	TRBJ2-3	CASSLGLKGVSTDTQYF	TGTGCCAGCAGCTTAGGCCTAAAAGGGGTTTCCACAGATACGCAGTATTTT
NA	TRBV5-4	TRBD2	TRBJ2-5	CASSWGLAGGSGKTQYF	TGTGCCAGCAGCTGGGGACTAGCGGGAGGGTCGGGTAAGACCCAGTACTTC
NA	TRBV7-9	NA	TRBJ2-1	CASSFPGQVTGRGYNEQFF	TGTGCCAGCAGCTTTCCCGGACAGGTGACTGGACGGGGGTACAATGAGCAGTTCTTC
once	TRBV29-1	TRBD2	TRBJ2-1	CSVAISSGSVRNEQFF	TGCAGCGTTGCCATTTCGAGCGGGAGCGTTAGGAATGAGCAGTTCTTC
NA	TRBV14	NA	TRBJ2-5	CASTPRQALEETQYF	TGTGCCAGCACCCCGAGACAGGCTTTGGAAGAGACCCAGTACTTC
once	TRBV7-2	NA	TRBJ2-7	CASSLELPYEQYF	TGTGCCAGCAGCTTAGAACTACCCTACGAGCAGTACTTC
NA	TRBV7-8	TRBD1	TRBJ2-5	CASSYGTGKSQETQYF	TGTGCCAGCAGCTATGGGACAGGGAAAAGCCAAGAGACCCAGTACTTC
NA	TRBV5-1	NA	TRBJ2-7	CASSSGTGAVSYEQYF	TGCGCCAGCAGCTCAGGCACGGGAGCGGTGTCTTACGAGCAGTACTTC
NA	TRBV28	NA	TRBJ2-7	CASTQQGPSYEQYF	TGTGCCAGCACCCAACAGGGACCCTCCTACGAGCAGTACTTC
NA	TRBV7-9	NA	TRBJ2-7	CASSLTAGIGSYEQYF	TGTGCCAGCAGCTTAACCGCAGGGATCGGAAGTTACGAGCAGTACTTC
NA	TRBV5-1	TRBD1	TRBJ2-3	CASSTDRGHGDTQYF	TGCGCCAGCAGCACGGACAGGGGGCACGGAGATACGCAGTATTTT
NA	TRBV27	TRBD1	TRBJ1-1	CASSPGGTEAFF	TGTGCCAGCAGTCCAGGGGGGACTGAAGCTTTCTTT